This TCR beta chain was sequenced in a study of response to subunit inactivated influenza vaccine. Study findings and constraints: Only a handful of new T cells, the authors suggested, are recruited with each seasonal influenza vaccination.

This clonotype occurred a few times. Its antigen is unidentified. V gave up 1 base and J gave up 4 bases, with 5 bases separating them. This CDR3 is built from 13 residues. CDR1 and CDR2 from the germline V gene are SNHLY and FYNNEI. TCRdb reanalysed the RT-PCR reads using MiXCR and keeps one entry per CDR3 protein. The sample gives around 480,000 distinct CDR3 sequences, about 17% of which show up once; less than 4% is in the top ten. The rearrangement joins TRBV2 to TRBJ2-4, with unresolved D. The TCR originated in a man aged 50 to 69 who received an inactivated influenza vaccine. Material: CD4+ T cells sorted from PBMCs, obtained around 25 months after vaccination. CDR3 protein: CASSEGSKNIQYF. The CDR3, as DNA: TGTGCCAGCAGTGAAGGGTCGAAAAACATTCAGTACTTC.